Listed below are T cell receptor beta chains from one sample, sequenced in a study of blood T cell repertoires in COVID-19. The data were produced by immunoSEQ multiplex PCR, yet TCRdb's version contains in-frame clones alone and is incomplete. Among roughly 33,000 clones listed, 90% to 95% were seen once. The sample was peripheral blood. Receptors originate from a human donor in a cohort sampled during active COVID-19. Each CDR3 is given with its conserved first and last residue. Each record gives: clone size, V gene, J gene, D gene, CDR3 DNA, CDR3 protein. A D gene is named only where the DNA matches it firmly. The size entry is marked missing in some rows and otherwise reads once, few, many or a size class.

>NA|TRBV7-2|TRBJ1-1|TRBD1
TGTGCCAGCAGCCTCTCCGACAGGGGGCATACTGAAGCTTTCTTT
CASSLSDRGHTEAFF
>once|TRBV18|TRBJ1-2|TRBD1
TGTGCCAGCTCAACCGGGACAGGGGGCCAGGGCTACACCTTC
CASSTGTGGQGYTF
>few|TRBV2|TRBJ2-7|TRBD1
TGTGCCAGCTATTCCGGGACAGAGCTCGAGCAGTACTTC
CASYSGTELEQYF
>NA|TRBV29-1|TRBJ2-3|NA
TGCAGCGTTGGCCGACTCCTGGGCACAGATACGCAGTATTTT
CSVGRLLGTDTQYF
>NA|TRBV28|TRBJ1-1|NA
TGTGCCAGCAGTCGGAGGGGTGACACTGAAGCTTTCTTT
CASSRRGDTEAFF
>NA|TRBV19|TRBJ1-3|NA
TGTGCCAGTAGTATGCGGATATCTGGAAACACCATATATTTT
CASSMRISGNTIYF
>NA|TRBV7-9|TRBJ2-7|TRBD1
TGTGCCAGCAGCTTAGTTGGGACAGGCGACTCCTACGAGCAGTACTTC
CASSLVGTGDSYEQYF
>NA|TRBV5-4|TRBJ2-1|TRBD1
TGTGCCAGCAGCTTGGACAGGGGGACACACAATGAGCAGTTCTTC
CASSLDRGTHNEQFF
>NA|TRBV5-1|TRBJ2-1|NA
TGCGCCAGCAGCCTCCTAAACAGGGAGCAGGGGTACAATGAGCAGTTCTTC
CASSLLNREQGYNEQFF
>NA|TRBV11-2|TRBJ2-1|TRBD2
TGTGCCAGCAGTTACACTAGCGGCAACAATGAGCAGTTCTTC
CASSYTSGNNEQFF
>NA|TRBV28|TRBJ1-1|NA
TGTGCCAGCAGTTTGAACCCGACAGGCGGTACTGAAGCTTTCTTT
CASSLNPTGGTEAFF
>once|TRBV4-2|TRBJ1-4|NA
TGTGCCAGCAGCCGGTCACAGGGCGGGGGTGAAAAACTGTTTTTT
CASSRSQGGGEKLFF
>NA|TRBV7-3|TRBJ2-2|TRBD1
TGTGCCAGCAGCAAGAGCCCTGGACAGGGGGGACGGAACACCGGGGAGCTGTTTTTT
CASSKSPGQGGRNTGELFF
>NA|TRBV10-3|TRBJ2-2|TRBD2
TGTGCCATCAGTCGAACTAGCGGGGCGAACACCGGGGAGCTGTTTTTT
CAISRTSGANTGELFF
>NA|TRBV2|TRBJ2-5|NA
TGTGCCAGCAGTGAGAACCGAGGCGTCGGGGAGACCCAGTACTTC
CASSENRGVGETQYF
>NA|TRBV12-3/TRBV12-4|TRBJ1-1|TRBD1
TGTGCCAGCAGACAGGGGGCGAGCACTGAAGCTTTCTTT
CASRQGASTEAFF